A single sample is the source of the 7 T cell receptor beta chains below, sequenced in a study of human T cells and chemical hapten exposure. The time point here: patch test 1, 2 weeks after DPC sensitization. The treatment here: therapeutic diphenylcyclopropenone sensitization with weekly scalp DPC. TCRdb reprocessed the RACE reads with MiXCR, giving one entry per CDR3 protein. This table holds some 350,000 distinct CDR3 sequences, approximately 6.9% found once. This sample comprised whole blood, obtained in connection with sensitization to the hapten diphenylcyclopropenone (DPC). The receptor source for this set is a woman aged 18-29 years with alopecia areata. Some clones in this sample may be carry-over from other donors' samples.

This clonotype has more than one count but fewer than ten. This chain joins TRBV6-6 and TRBJ1-2; 9 bases map to TRBD1. This CDR3 is built from 15 residues. V lost 2 bases, J lost 6 bases, and 7 bases stayed unmatched. Germline V gene data show CDR1 as MNHNY and CDR2 as SVGAGI (reference sequence). CDR3 in DNA: TGTGCCAGCAGTTACGCCGACAGGGGGGGAAATGGCTACACCTTC. Amino acid sequence: CASSYADRGGNGYTF.

The rearrangement links TRBV2 to TRBJ2-2; D gene unclear. V gave up 6 bases and J gave up 4 bases, with 6 bases separating them. The CDR3 extends over 12 amino acids. Germline CDR1 is SNHLY and CDR2 is FYNNEI. This CDR3 is CASRSVTGELFF. In nucleotides, the CDR3 is TGTGCCAGCAGGTCGGTCACCGGGGAGCTGTTTTTT.

This clonotype was counted many times. J is TRBJ2-7 and V is TRBV27; 7 nucleotides match TRBD1. Germline loops: CDR1 MNHEY, CDR2 SMNVEV (reference sequence). The V segment lost 6 bases and the J segment 0 bases; nucleotides outside the gene matches: 8. The CDR3 runs 15 residues. The CDR3 bases are TGTGCCAGCAGCTCTCCCCGGGACAGCTCCTACGAGCAGTACTTC. Protein product: CASSSPRDSSYEQYF.

This clonotype was seen more than once but under ten times. The chain carries TRBV20-1 and TRBJ1-5; D remains unclear. V was clipped by 3 bases and J by 2 bases, with 5 bases between them. Germline CDR1 is DFQATT and CDR2 is SNEGSKA (reference sequence). The CDR3 covers 12 residues. CDR3 sequence (DNA): TGCAGTGCTAGGGCTGGCAATCAGCCCCAGCATTTT. Its protein product is CSARAGNQPQHF.

This clonotype was seen only a few times. This sequence joins TRBV18 and TRBJ1-1; D is uncertain. The CDR3 covers 17 residues. Germline V lookup: CDR1 KGHSH, CDR2 LQKENI. Trimming cost V 3 bases and J 3 bases, with 20 bases left between them. CDR3 sequence reads: CASSPMRPALGDTEAFF. The DNA for the CDR3 is TGTGCCAGCTCACCTATGAGACCGGCGCTGGGAGACACTGAAGCTTTCTTT.

In its sample, this clonotype was seen a few times. The chain combines TRBV3-1 with TRBJ2-1, with a possible D match to TRBD2 (6 bases). Per germline, CDR1 LGHDT and CDR2 YNNKEL (reference sequence). The CDR3 has 14 residues. Between the trimmed V and J ends, which lost 6 bases and 8 bases, there was a span of 17 bases. The CDR3 coding sequence is TGTGCCAGCAGGGGGGGAACTAGTCTCGATGAGCAGTTCTTC. This codes for CASRGGTSLDEQFF.

This sequence joins TRBV2 and TRBJ1-1; D is unclear. The germline V gene encodes CDR1 SNHLY and CDR2 FYNNEI. The CDR3 totals 12 residues. V gave up 8 bases and J gave up 8 bases, with 15 bases separating them. DNA of the CDR3: TGTGCCAGCTCCAGGAATCCGGGAGAAGCTTTCTTT. Translating gives CASSRNPGEAFF.